This note documents a single TCR beta chain sequence. This entry belongs to a study of T cell responses to AZD1222 COVID-19 vaccine. Clones were sequenced by immunoSEQ multiplex PCR, and TCRdb holds only the in-frame ones, with some missing. This table has about 140,000 clones, about 92% appearing once. CDR3 size: 18 residues. The junction had 13 bases not matched to a gene; V was cut back by 5 bases and J by 0 bases. Germline V gives CDR1 SGHTA, CDR2 FQGNSA. Sequenced here: peripheral blood, sampled 28 days after the second AZD1222 dose. This sequence joins TRBV7-2 and TRBJ1-3; 7 nucleotides line up with TRBD1. The origin of this receptor is an adult who received the AZD1222 COVID-19 vaccine. The CDR3 loop reads CASSGSGGRTLSGNTIYF. The CDR3 DNA reads as TGTGCCAGCAGCGGATCAGGGGGTCGAACTCTCTCTGGAAACACCATATATTTT.